Listed below are T cell receptor beta chains from one sample, sequenced in a study of T-cell reconstitution after alpha-beta-depleted transplantation in children. Via MiXCR, TCRdb re-called the PCR reads, giving one row per CDR3 protein. The sample yields approximately 800,000 distinct CDR3 sequences, around 17% seen once. The sample in question was PBMCs, mostly from graft donor cells, obtained 360 days after TCRalphabeta/CD19-depleted stem cell transplant. Every receptor here comes from a male patient younger than 18 who had a stem cell transplant for acute lymphoblastic leukemia, so the T cells may come from the graft donor. The CDR3 runs from the conserved cysteine through the conserved F or W. The D gene is left open where the match is weak. Clone size is given for some rows only: seen once, a few or many times, or a class if the clone is expanded.

j_call: TRBJ2-2
v_call: TRBV7-8
d_call: NA
clone_size: NA
cdr3_aa: CASSPRDSTGELFF
cdr3_nt: TGTGCCAGCAGCCCGCGGGACAGCACCGGGGAGCTGTTTTTT

j_call: TRBJ2-1
v_call: TRBV7-9
d_call: TRBD2
clone_size: NA
cdr3_aa: CASTGLANEQFF
cdr3_nt: TGTGCCAGCACCGGACTAGCCAATGAGCAGTTCTTC

j_call: TRBJ2-1
v_call: TRBV29-1
d_call: NA
clone_size: few
cdr3_aa: CSVGGTGVYNEQFF
cdr3_nt: TGCAGCGTTGGGGGCACCGGGGTATACAATGAGCAGTTCTTC

j_call: TRBJ2-1
v_call: TRBV7-9
d_call: TRBD2
clone_size: few
cdr3_aa: CASSLARAGDEQFF
cdr3_nt: TGTGCCAGCAGCTTAGCCAGAGCGGGGGATGAGCAGTTCTTC

j_call: TRBJ1-2
v_call: TRBV12-3/TRBV12-4
d_call: NA
clone_size: few
cdr3_aa: CASSFSGENGYTF
cdr3_nt: TGTGCCAGCAGTTTTTCGGGGGAGAATGGCTACACCTTC

j_call: TRBJ2-1
v_call: TRBV11-1
d_call: TRBD2
clone_size: few
cdr3_aa: CASSIGLAGGPKTYNEQFF
cdr3_nt: TGTGCCAGCAGCATCGGCCTAGCGGGAGGGCCTAAGACTTACAATGAGCAGTTCTTC

j_call: TRBJ1-3
v_call: TRBV7-9
d_call: TRBD1
clone_size: NA
cdr3_aa: CASSPPTGGNSGNTIYF
cdr3_nt: TGTGCCAGCAGCCCCCCAACAGGGGGAAACTCTGGAAACACCATATATTTT

j_call: TRBJ2-2
v_call: TRBV20-1
d_call: NA
clone_size: NA
cdr3_aa: CSARDERKGTGELFF
cdr3_nt: TGCAGTGCTAGAGATGAGAGGAAGGGCACCGGGGAGCTGTTTTTT

j_call: TRBJ2-3
v_call: TRBV9
d_call: TRBD2
clone_size: few
cdr3_aa: CASSDRDYDPTSTDTQYF
cdr3_nt: TGTGCCAGCAGCGACCGGGACTACGATCCCACTAGCACAGATACGCAGTATTTT

j_call: TRBJ2-7
v_call: TRBV12-3/TRBV12-4
d_call: NA
clone_size: NA
cdr3_aa: CASSLGVPEQYF
cdr3_nt: TGTGCCAGCAGTTTAGGGGTGCCCGAGCAGTACTTC

j_call: TRBJ2-2
v_call: TRBV29-1
d_call: NA
clone_size: few
cdr3_aa: CSVELGLRNTGELFF
cdr3_nt: TGCAGCGTTGAACTGGGTCTGAGGAACACCGGGGAGCTGTTTTTT

j_call: TRBJ2-7
v_call: TRBV5-1
d_call: NA
clone_size: few
cdr3_aa: CASSLPPRIHEQYF
cdr3_nt: TGCGCCAGCAGCCTCCCACCCCGGATACACGAGCAGTACTTC

j_call: TRBJ2-7
v_call: TRBV20-1
d_call: NA
clone_size: NA
cdr3_aa: CSARDRRGYYEQYF
cdr3_nt: TGCAGTGCTAGAGATAGGCGGGGTTACTACGAGCAGTACTTC

j_call: TRBJ2-7
v_call: TRBV4-1
d_call: TRBD2
clone_size: NA
cdr3_aa: CASSAPSGLGEGRGQYF
cdr3_nt: TGCGCCAGCAGCGCTCCTTCCGGACTAGGGGAGGGTCGGGGGCAGTACTTC

j_call: TRBJ1-1
v_call: TRBV20-1
d_call: NA
clone_size: many
cdr3_aa: CSALSRRAEAFF
cdr3_nt: TGCAGTGCTCTCAGTCGGAGGGCTGAAGCTTTCTTT

j_call: TRBJ2-4
v_call: TRBV27
d_call: NA
clone_size: NA
cdr3_aa: CASSLRSGAAKNIQYF
cdr3_nt: TGTGCCAGCAGTTTAAGGTCAGGGGCCGCCAAAAACATTCAGTACTTC

j_call: TRBJ2-2
v_call: TRBV6-2/TRBV6-3
d_call: TRBD2
clone_size: few
cdr3_aa: CASNRSLRFRLAGEGYTGELFF
cdr3_nt: TGTGCCAGCAATCGGTCCCTTCGTTTCCGACTAGCGGGAGAGGGTTACACCGGGGAGCTGTTTTTT

j_call: TRBJ2-2
v_call: TRBV2
d_call: TRBD2
clone_size: few
cdr3_aa: CASKDGRAGTGELFF
cdr3_nt: TGTGCCAGCAAGGACGGGAGGGCCGGGACCGGGGAGCTGTTTTTT

j_call: TRBJ2-3
v_call: TRBV28
d_call: TRBD1
clone_size: NA
cdr3_aa: CASSFGQGAGDTQYF
cdr3_nt: TGTGCCAGCAGTTTCGGACAGGGGGCAGGAGATACGCAGTATTTT

j_call: TRBJ2-7
v_call: TRBV10-3
d_call: NA
clone_size: few
cdr3_aa: CAISPDKGGSEQYF
cdr3_nt: TGTGCCATCAGTCCCGACAAGGGAGGCTCCGAGCAGTACTTC

j_call: TRBJ2-2
v_call: TRBV4-2
d_call: TRBD2
clone_size: NA
cdr3_aa: CASSQDWGNVRPGLARNTGELFF
cdr3_nt: TGTGCCAGCAGCCAAGATTGGGGTAATGTACGGCCCGGACTAGCGCGGAACACCGGGGAGCTGTTTTTT

j_call: TRBJ1-6
v_call: TRBV28
d_call: NA
clone_size: NA
cdr3_aa: CASSQSTGNSPLHF
cdr3_nt: TGTGCCAGCAGTCAATCAACAGGGAATTCACCCCTCCACTTT

j_call: TRBJ2-1
v_call: TRBV7-2
d_call: NA
clone_size: few
cdr3_aa: CASSLVAALTYNEQFF
cdr3_nt: TGTGCCAGCAGCTTAGTAGCGGCTTTAACCTACAATGAGCAGTTCTTC

j_call: TRBJ2-5
v_call: TRBV7-2
d_call: TRBD1
clone_size: few
cdr3_aa: CASSSWDRGQETQYF
cdr3_nt: TGTGCCAGCAGTTCCTGGGACAGAGGGCAAGAGACCCAGTACTTC

j_call: TRBJ2-7
v_call: TRBV5-6
d_call: TRBD1
clone_size: NA
cdr3_aa: CASSWTGTGAYEQYF
cdr3_nt: TGTGCCAGCAGCTGGACCGGGACAGGGGCCTACGAGCAGTACTTC

j_call: TRBJ2-7
v_call: TRBV5-1
d_call: NA
clone_size: NA
cdr3_aa: CASSGAVWTSSYEQYF
cdr3_nt: TGCGCCAGCAGTGGAGCGGTCTGGACGTCTTCCTACGAGCAGTACTTC

j_call: TRBJ2-3
v_call: TRBV20-1
d_call: NA
clone_size: NA
cdr3_aa: CSEPKTATDTQYF
cdr3_nt: TGCAGCGAGCCAAAAACGGCCACAGATACGCAGTATTTT

j_call: TRBJ2-1
v_call: TRBV27
d_call: TRBD2
clone_size: few
cdr3_aa: CASSFLPWSGGGNEQFF
cdr3_nt: TGTGCCAGCAGTTTCCTGCCCTGGTCCGGGGGGGGCAATGAGCAGTTCTTC

j_call: TRBJ1-1
v_call: TRBV11-2
d_call: NA
clone_size: few
cdr3_aa: CASSLVRTAEAFF
cdr3_nt: TGTGCCAGCAGCTTAGTTCGGACAGCCGAAGCTTTCTTT

j_call: TRBJ2-2
v_call: TRBV6-2/TRBV6-3
d_call: TRBD2
clone_size: NA
cdr3_aa: CASSLLRTSGNTGELFF
cdr3_nt: TGTGCCAGCAGTCTCCTTAGGACTAGCGGGAACACCGGGGAGCTGTTTTTT

j_call: TRBJ2-7
v_call: TRBV4-2
d_call: NA
clone_size: many
cdr3_aa: CASSRPGGRDYEQYF
cdr3_nt: TGTGCCAGCAGCCGCCCCGGGGGACGGGACTACGAGCAGTACTTC

j_call: TRBJ1-4
v_call: TRBV19
d_call: NA
clone_size: NA
cdr3_aa: CASSPFGATNEKLFF
cdr3_nt: TGTGCCAGTAGTCCTTTTGGGGCAACTAATGAAAAACTGTTTTTT

j_call: TRBJ2-3
v_call: TRBV6-2/TRBV6-3
d_call: NA
clone_size: few
cdr3_aa: CASSALSGRTDTQYF
cdr3_nt: TGTGCCAGCAGTGCCCTTAGCGGACGCACAGATACGCAGTATTTT

j_call: TRBJ1-5
v_call: TRBV2
d_call: NA
clone_size: NA
cdr3_aa: CASRVNGGSNQPQHF
cdr3_nt: TGTGCCAGCAGGGTGAACGGGGGGAGCAATCAGCCCCAGCATTTT

j_call: TRBJ2-3
v_call: TRBV20-1
d_call: TRBD1
clone_size: few
cdr3_aa: CSAQQGANADTQYF
cdr3_nt: TGCAGTGCTCAACAGGGGGCGAACGCAGATACGCAGTATTTT

j_call: TRBJ2-5
v_call: TRBV9
d_call: NA
clone_size: NA
cdr3_aa: CASSVGPDPGTQYF
cdr3_nt: TGTGCCAGCAGCGTCGGACCCGACCCCGGGACCCAGTACTTC

j_call: TRBJ2-1
v_call: TRBV7-8
d_call: NA
clone_size: few
cdr3_aa: CASSHDDNEQFF
cdr3_nt: TGTGCCAGCAGCCACGACGACAATGAGCAGTTCTTC

j_call: TRBJ2-3
v_call: TRBV10-3
d_call: NA
clone_size: few
cdr3_aa: CAISWTGFTDTQYF
cdr3_nt: TGTGCCATCAGTTGGACTGGTTTCACAGATACGCAGTATTTT

j_call: TRBJ1-5
v_call: TRBV4-1
d_call: NA
clone_size: NA
cdr3_aa: CASSQNREGSNQPQHF
cdr3_nt: TGCGCCAGCAGCCAGAACAGGGAAGGAAGCAATCAGCCCCAGCATTTT

j_call: TRBJ2-7
v_call: TRBV9
d_call: NA
clone_size: NA
cdr3_aa: CASSVGARTPYEQYF
cdr3_nt: TGTGCCAGCAGCGTAGGGGCCAGGACGCCCTACGAGCAGTACTTC

j_call: TRBJ2-1
v_call: TRBV12-3/TRBV12-4
d_call: TRBD1
clone_size: few
cdr3_aa: CASSLRDRGFNEQFF
cdr3_nt: TGTGCCAGCAGTCTCCGGGACAGGGGTTTCAATGAGCAGTTCTTC

j_call: TRBJ2-5
v_call: TRBV3-1
d_call: TRBD1
clone_size: few
cdr3_aa: CASSPYRGPWTQYF
cdr3_nt: TGTGCCAGCAGCCCCTACAGGGGCCCCTGGACCCAGTACTTC

j_call: TRBJ2-5
v_call: TRBV15
d_call: TRBD1
clone_size: NA
cdr3_aa: CATSRDRSRQGETQYF
cdr3_nt: TGTGCCACCAGCAGAGATCGATCAAGACAGGGAGAGACCCAGTACTTC